What follows describes a single T cell receptor (beta chain). Its antigen is unknown. These data belong to a study of OX40 agonist ivuxolimab in advanced cancers. Study as a whole: Cancers in dose escalation were hepatocellular, melanoma, renal cell and head and neck. Participants averaged approximately 60 years of age (range about 23 to 80) and were around 80% male. Overall study results and limits: Clonal expansion by week 6 occurred in CD4+ and CD8+ blood T cells (at 0.1 to 3.0 mg/kg).

Germline V gene sequence: CDR1 MNHEY, CDR2 SVGAGI. This CDR3 is 16 amino acids long. Trimming pared 0 bases from V and 4 bases from J, leaving 15 bases between. Sequenced by immunoSEQ multiplex PCR; TCRdb stores in-frame clones only, minus some. The table includes around 50,000 clones, over 75% detected once. The sequence was obtained from an adult with an advanced solid tumor such as melanoma, head and neck, liver or kidney cancer. The chain recombines TRBV6-5 with TRBJ2-5; the D gene is possibly TRBD2 (5 bases). The specimen comprised CD4+ or CD8+ T cells sorted from blood, sampled in a trial of the OX40 agonist ivuxolimab. Here the CDR3 DNA reads TGTGCCAGCAGTTACTCGTTCGGGGATCTCGCAGAGACCCAGTACTTC. Protein product: CASSYSFGDLAETQYF.